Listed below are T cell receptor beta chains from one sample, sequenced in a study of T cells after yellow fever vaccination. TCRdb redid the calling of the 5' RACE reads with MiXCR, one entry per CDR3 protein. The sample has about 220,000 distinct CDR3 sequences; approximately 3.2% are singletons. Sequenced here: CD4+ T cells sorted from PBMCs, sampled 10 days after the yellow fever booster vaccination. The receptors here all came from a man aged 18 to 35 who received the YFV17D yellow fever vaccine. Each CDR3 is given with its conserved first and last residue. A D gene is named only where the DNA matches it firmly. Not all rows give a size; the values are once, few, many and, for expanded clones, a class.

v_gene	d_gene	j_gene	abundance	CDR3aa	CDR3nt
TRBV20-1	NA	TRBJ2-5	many	CSAMLGSQETQYF	TGCAGTGCTATGTTGGGGAGCCAAGAGACCCAGTACTTC
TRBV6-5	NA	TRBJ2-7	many	CASTLGPRGSYEQYF	TGTGCCAGCACCCTAGGGCCCAGGGGCTCCTACGAGCAGTACTTC
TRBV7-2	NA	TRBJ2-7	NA	CASSGRVNYEQYF	TGTGCCAGCAGCGGTCGGGTCAACTACGAGCAGTACTTC
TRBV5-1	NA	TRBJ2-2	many	CASSLAPGVTGELFF	TGCGCCAGCAGCTTGGCCCCGGGGGTGACCGGGGAGCTGTTTTTT
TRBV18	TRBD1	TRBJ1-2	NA	CASSPGQGVYGYTF	TGTGCCAGCTCACCAGGACAGGGGGTCTATGGCTACACCTTC
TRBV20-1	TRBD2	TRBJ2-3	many	CSGRRPAGGSDTQYF	TGCAGTGGGAGGAGACCAGCGGGGGGCTCAGATACGCAGTATTTT
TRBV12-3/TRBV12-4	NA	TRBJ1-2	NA	CASPTPANYGYTF	TGTGCCAGCCCAACGCCGGCTAACTATGGCTACACCTTC
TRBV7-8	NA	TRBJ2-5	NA	CASSLARRVGETQYF	TGTGCCAGCAGCTTAGCAAGGAGGGTTGGGGAGACCCAGTACTTC
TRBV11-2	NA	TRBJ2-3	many	CASRLALGGQYF	TGTGCCAGCAGATTGGCGTTAGGGGGGCAGTATTTT
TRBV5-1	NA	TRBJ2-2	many	CASSLRDTGELFF	TGCGCCAGCAGCTTGCGCGACACCGGGGAGCTGTTTTTT
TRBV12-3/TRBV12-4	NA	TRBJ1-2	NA	CASSLLRGNYGYTF	TGTGCCAGCAGTTTATTACGGGGGAACTATGGCTACACCTTC
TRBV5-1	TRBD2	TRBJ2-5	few	CASSSDWRGGRFYATQYF	TGCGCCAGCAGCTCGGACTGGCGGGGGGGCCGCTTCTATGCGACCCAGTACTTC
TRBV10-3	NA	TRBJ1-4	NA	CAISAQGSGNEKLFF	TGTGCCATCAGTGCCCAGGGATCGGGTAATGAAAAACTGTTTTTT
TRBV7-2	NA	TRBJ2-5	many	CASSPLQETQYF	TGTGCCAGCAGCCCTCTTCAGGAGACCCAGTACTTC
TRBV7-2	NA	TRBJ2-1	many	CASSPNLPGGGTTGYSEQFF	TGTGCCAGCAGCCCAAACCTCCCTGGGGGGGGGACAACCGGGTACAGTGAGCAGTTCTTC
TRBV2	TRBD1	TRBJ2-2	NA	CASSFESGGEKLFF	TGTGCCAGCAGCTTCGAATCAGGGGGCGAGAAGCTGTTTTTT
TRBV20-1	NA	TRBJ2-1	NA	CSARPPSNNEQFF	TGCAGTGCTAGACCTCCCAGTAACAATGAGCAGTTCTTC
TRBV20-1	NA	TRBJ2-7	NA	CSAATGRSSYEQYF	TGCAGTGCAGCCACAGGGAGGAGCTCCTACGAGCAGTACTTC
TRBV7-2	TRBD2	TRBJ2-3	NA	CASRKAPSGGTDTQYF	TGTGCCAGCAGAAAAGCCCCTAGCGGGGGGACAGATACGCAGTATTTT
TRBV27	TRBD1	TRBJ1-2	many	CASTRGQNYGYTF	TGTGCCAGCACCAGGGGACAGAACTATGGCTACACCTTC
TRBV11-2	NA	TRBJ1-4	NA	CASSRLYRATNEKLFF	TGTGCCAGCAGCCGACTATACAGGGCAACTAATGAAAAACTGTTTTTT
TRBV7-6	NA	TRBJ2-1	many	CASSLERGGPQFF	TGTGCCAGCAGCCTCGAAAGGGGGGGCCCTCAGTTCTTC
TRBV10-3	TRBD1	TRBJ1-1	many	CAISDRGQGTNEAFF	TGTGCCATCAGTGATCGGGGACAGGGAACTAATGAAGCTTTCTTT
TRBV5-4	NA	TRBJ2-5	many	CASSFAGVGGETQYF	TGTGCCAGCAGCTTTGCAGGGGTTGGAGGGGAGACCCAGTACTTC
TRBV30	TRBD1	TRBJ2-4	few	CAWRWTGADGIQYF	TGTGCCTGGAGATGGACAGGGGCTGATGGCATTCAGTACTTC
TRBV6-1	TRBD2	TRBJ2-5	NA	CASRGGLAETQYF	TGTGCCAGCAGGGGGGGACTAGCAGAGACCCAGTACTTC
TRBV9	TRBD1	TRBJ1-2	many	CASSPKDRGNYGYTF	TGTGCCAGCAGCCCCAAGGACAGGGGCAACTATGGCTACACCTTC
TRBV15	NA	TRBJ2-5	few	CATSRVTGYQETQYF	TGTGCCACCAGCAGAGTCACCGGGTACCAAGAGACCCAGTACTTC
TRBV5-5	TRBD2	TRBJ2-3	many	CASSSLFVQGLVADTQYF	TGTGCCAGCAGCTCCCTCTTCGTGCAGGGACTAGTGGCAGATACGCAGTATTTT
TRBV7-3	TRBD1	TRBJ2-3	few	CASTPGTGSDTQYF	TGTGCCAGCACTCCGGGGACAGGGTCAGATACGCAGTATTTT
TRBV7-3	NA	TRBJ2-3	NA	CASSPGTRFSTDTQYF	TGTGCCAGCAGCCCGGGGACCCGGTTTAGCACAGATACGCAGTATTTT
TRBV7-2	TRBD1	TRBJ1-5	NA	CASSSGTGVRPQHF	TGTGCCAGCAGCTCAGGGACAGGGGTTCGACCCCAGCATTTT
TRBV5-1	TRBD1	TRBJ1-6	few	CASGTAEDSPLHF	TGCGCCAGCGGGACAGCGGAAGATTCACCCCTCCACTTT
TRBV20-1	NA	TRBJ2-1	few	CSATRGSNEQFF	TGCAGTGCTACACGCGGGTCGAATGAGCAGTTCTTC
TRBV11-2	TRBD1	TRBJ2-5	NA	CASSLIRGRIQTQYF	TGTGCCAGCAGCTTAATAAGGGGGCGCATACAGACCCAGTACTTC
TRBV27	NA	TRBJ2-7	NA	CASSLSRQGLNYYEQYF	TGTGCCAGCAGTTTATCGAGGCAGGGACTGAACTACTACGAGCAGTACTTC
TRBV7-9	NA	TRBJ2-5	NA	CASSLRSPLLQETQYF	TGTGCCAGCAGCTTACGGAGTCCCCTCTTACAAGAGACCCAGTACTTC
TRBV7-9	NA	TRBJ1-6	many	CASSSGEYNSPLHF	TGTGCCAGCAGTTCCGGCGAATATAATTCACCCCTCCACTTT
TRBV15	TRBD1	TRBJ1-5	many	CATSIGFTGEGNQPQHF	TGTGCCACCAGCATCGGATTTACAGGGGAAGGCAATCAGCCCCAGCATTTT
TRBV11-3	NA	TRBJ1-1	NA	CASSLGFRTEAFF	TGTGCCAGCAGCTTAGGATTCAGGACTGAAGCTTTCTTT
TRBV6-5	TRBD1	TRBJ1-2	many	CASSPVDRVDGYTF	TGTGCCAGCAGCCCTGTCGACAGGGTGGACGGCTACACCTTC
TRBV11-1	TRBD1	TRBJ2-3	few	CASSLGDRGSDTQYF	TGTGCCAGCAGCTTGGGGGACAGGGGTTCAGATACGCAGTATTTT
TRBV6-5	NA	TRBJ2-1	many	CASQEHGGYNEQFF	TGTGCCAGCCAAGAACACGGCGGCTACAATGAGCAGTTCTTC
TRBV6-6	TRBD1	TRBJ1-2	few	CASSYSTGAQGYTF	TGTGCCAGCAGTTACTCCACAGGGGCACAGGGCTACACCTTC
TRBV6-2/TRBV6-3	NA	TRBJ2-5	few	CASSLPLAGQETQYF	TGTGCCAGCAGTCTCCCACTAGCCGGCCAAGAGACCCAGTACTTC
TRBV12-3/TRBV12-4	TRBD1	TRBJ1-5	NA	CASSLRDRGGQPQHF	TGTGCCAGCAGTTTAAGGGACAGGGGAGGTCAGCCCCAGCATTTT
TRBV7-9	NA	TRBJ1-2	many	CASSLRAGDGYTF	TGTGCCAGCAGTCTTAGGGCGGGCGATGGCTACACCTTC
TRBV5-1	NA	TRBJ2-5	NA	CASSFAPLGGTGQETQYF	TGCGCCAGCAGCTTTGCCCCCCTCGGGGGGACAGGTCAAGAGACCCAGTACTTC
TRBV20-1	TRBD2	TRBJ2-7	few	CSAPRTSGGGYEQYF	TGCAGTGCTCCGAGGACTAGCGGGGGGGGTTACGAGCAGTACTTC
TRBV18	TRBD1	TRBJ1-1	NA	CASSPRQGGSTEAFF	TGTGCCAGCTCACCACGACAGGGGGGGAGCACTGAAGCTTTCTTT
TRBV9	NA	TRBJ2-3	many	CASSVDWDTQYF	TGTGCCAGCAGCGTAGATTGGGATACGCAGTATTTT
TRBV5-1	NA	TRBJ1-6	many	CASSPGTADYNSPLHF	TGCGCCAGCAGCCCCGGGACGGCGGATTATAATTCACCCCTCCACTTT
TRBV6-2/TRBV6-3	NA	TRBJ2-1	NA	CASWTAYNEQFF	TGTGCCAGTTGGACAGCTTACAATGAGCAGTTCTTC
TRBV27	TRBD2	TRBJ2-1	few	CASSSRERGVYNEQFF	TGTGCCAGCAGCTCACGAGAGCGGGGGGTATACAATGAGCAGTTCTTC
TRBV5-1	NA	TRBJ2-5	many	CASSYRTDGETQYF	TGCGCCAGCAGCTACCGGACCGACGGGGAGACCCAGTACTTC
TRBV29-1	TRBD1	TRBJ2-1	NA	CSVAPTGNNEQFF	TGCAGCGTTGCCCCGACAGGGAACAATGAGCAGTTCTTC
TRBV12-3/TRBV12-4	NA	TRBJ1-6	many	CASSIGGYNSPLHF	TGTGCCAGCAGCATAGGGGGGTATAATTCACCCCTCCACTTT